This record concerns one T cell receptor (beta chain) sequence. Its antigen is still unknown. Using its own MiXCR run on the RT-PCR reads, TCRdb lists one record per CDR3 protein. The sample gives 450,000 to 550,000 distinct CDR3 sequences, roughly 25% of which show up once; 1.5% to 2% is in the top ten. The CDR3 runs 15 residues. Germline V lookup: CDR1 SGHRS, CDR2 YFSETQ. Trimming at V came to 5 bases and at J to 2 bases, leaving 8 bases not matched to a gene. The data originate from a study of response to subunit inactivated influenza vaccine. Findings of the study overall: The authors suggested that every seasonal influenza vaccination recruits few new T cells.

The sample consisted of CD4+ T cells sorted from PBMCs, taken roughly 5 days after vaccination. This clonotype was obtained from a man between 45 and 60 years old who received an inactivated influenza vaccine. The chain couples TRBV5-1 to TRBJ2-7; 9 nucleotides match TRBD1. CDR3 protein: CASRSGTGRPYEQYF. For the CDR3, the DNA is TGCGCCAGCAGATCCGGGACAGGGAGGCCCTACGAGCAGTACTTC. Drawing the rest from reference TRBV5-1 and TRBJ2-7, the complete variable domain is KAGVTQTPRYLIKTRGQQVTLSCSPISGHRSVSWYQQTPGQGLQFLFEYFSETQRNKGNFPGRFSGRQFSNSRSEMNVSTLELGDSALYLCASRSGTGRPYEQYFGPGTRLTVT.